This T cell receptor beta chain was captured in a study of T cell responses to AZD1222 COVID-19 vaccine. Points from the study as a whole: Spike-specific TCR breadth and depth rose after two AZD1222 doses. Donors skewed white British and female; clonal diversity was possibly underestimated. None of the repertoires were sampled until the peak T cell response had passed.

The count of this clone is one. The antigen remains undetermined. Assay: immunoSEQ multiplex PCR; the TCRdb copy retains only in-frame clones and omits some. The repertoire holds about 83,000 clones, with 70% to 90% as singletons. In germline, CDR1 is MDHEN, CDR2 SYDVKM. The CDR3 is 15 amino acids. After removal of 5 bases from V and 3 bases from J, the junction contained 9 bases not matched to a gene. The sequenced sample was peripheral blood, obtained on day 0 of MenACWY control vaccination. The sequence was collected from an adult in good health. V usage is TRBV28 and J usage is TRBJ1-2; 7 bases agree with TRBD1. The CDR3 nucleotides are TGTGCCAGCAGTCCTAACAGGGGACCTTACTATGGCTACACCTTC. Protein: CASSPNRGPYYGYTF.